The 26 T cell receptor beta chains presented below share a single source sample, sequenced in a study of CD8 T cells in ankylosing spondylitis. Findings of the study overall: What appeared characteristic of ankylosing spondylitis blood was a TCR beta motif of about eight highly homologous variants.

TCRdb recomputed calls from the 5' RACE reads with MiXCR, one row per CDR3 protein. The sample contains fewer than 400,000 distinct CDR3 sequences, 8% of which appear only once. These receptors' antigens are unknown. Sequenced material: blood, either unsorted or a sorted T cell fraction (not recorded which). The receptors shown here come from a male donor with ankylosing spondylitis.

In this sample, this clonotype turned up many times. V and J are TRBV5-1 and TRBJ2-3; D not certain. Germline CDR1 SGHRS, CDR2 YFSETQ. Between the trimmed V and J ends, which lost 0 bases and 5 bases, there was a span of 4 bases. The CDR3 runs 12 residues. This CDR3 reads CASSLDLDTQYF. The DNA of the CDR3 is TGCGCCAGCAGCTTGGACCTAGATACGCAGTATTTT.

This sequence joins TRBV4-1 and TRBJ2-5, with a tentative D call TRBD2 (5 bases). Germline V CDR1 and CDR2: MGHRA, YSYEKL. CDR3 length: 15 residues. Deletions cut 0 bases from V and 7 bases from J, with 15 bases between. CDR3 sequence (DNA): TGCGCCAGCAGCCAAGAATCTCGAGCGGTTGGGACCCAGTACTTC. It specifies CASSQESRAVGTQYF.

This clonotype showed up just a few times. The V gene is TRBV6-5, the J gene TRBJ2-7; TRBD2 might be the D (6 bases). In germline, CDR1 is MNHEY, CDR2 SVGAGI. The length of the CDR3 is 16 residues. Trimming cost V 4 bases and J 0 bases, with 16 bases left between them. The chain's CDR3 is CASSSGTWMSSYEQYF. DNA for the CDR3: TGTGCCAGCAGTTCCGGGACTTGGATGAGCTCCTACGAGCAGTACTTC.

The rearrangement links TRBV5-1 to TRBJ2-3; 9 bases fit TRBD2. Germline V gene lookup returns CDR1 SGHRS and CDR2 YFSETQ. V lost 1 base to trimming and J lost 2 bases; unmatched junction nucleotides: 5. The CDR3 has 16 amino acids. The CDR3 spells CASSLLASGNTDTQYF. The CDR3 DNA reads TGCGCCAGCAGCTTGCTTGCTAGCGGGAACACAGATACGCAGTATTTT.

The rearrangement uses TRBV12-3 or TRBV12-4 and TRBJ1-4, with D possibly TRBD1 on 6 matching bases. V was trimmed by 5 bases and J by 5 bases, leaving 15 bases between them. The CDR3 loop spans 15 amino acids. CDR3: CASSRGGIWNEKLFF. CDR3 in DNA: TGTGCCAGCAGTCGAGGGGGTATTTGGAATGAAAAACTGTTTTTT.

V usage is TRBV5-5 and J usage is TRBJ2-3; D perhaps matches TRBD1 (7 bases). This CDR3 has 16 residues. Germline CDR1 SGHKS, CDR2 YYEKEE (reference sequence). Between the trimmed V and J ends, which lost 1 base and 5 bases, there was a span of 17 bases. The CDR3 sequence: CASSLSSEGAVDTQYF. The CDR3 DNA reads TGTGCCAGCAGCTTGAGTTCGGAGGGGGCTGTAGATACGCAGTATTTT.

On this clonotype itself: One junction end does not reproduce the germline sequence, and a read error may be involved. The chain joins TRBV7-9 to TRBJ1-4, with D possibly TRBD1 on 6 matching bases. Germline CDR1 SEHNR, CDR2 FQNEAQ (reference sequence). The CDR3 covers 11 residues. CDR3 residues: CASSHPGQPNF. In DNA, the CDR3 is TGTGCCAGCAGCCATCCGGGACAACCGAATTTT. Together with reference TRBV7-9 and TRBJ1-4, the CDR3 gives the full variable domain: DTGVSQNPRHKITKRGQNVTFRCDPISEHNRLYWYRQTLGQGPEFLTYFQNEAQLEKSRLLSDRFSAERPKGSFSTLEIQRTEQGDSAMYLCASSHPGQPNFGSGTQLSVL.

This clonotype was seen at least ten times. The genes are TRBV7-9 and TRBJ1-6; D gene ambiguous. The V gene's germline CDR1 is SEHNR and CDR2 FQNEAQ (reference sequence). This CDR3 has 14 amino acids. The ends were cut back, 2 bases at V and 10 bases at J, with 12 bases in the middle. The CDR3 is CASSLWKGDSPLHF. In DNA, the CDR3 is TGTGCCAGCAGCTTATGGAAAGGAGACTCACCCCTCCACTTT. The whole variable domain, remainder taken from reference TRBV7-9 and TRBJ1-6, is DTGVSQNPRHKITKRGQNVTFRCDPISEHNRLYWYRQTLGQGPEFLTYFQNEAQLEKSRLLSDRFSAERPKGSFSTLEIQRTEQGDSAMYLCASSLWKGDSPLHFGNGTRLTVT.

This sequence joins TRBV7-9 and TRBJ2-7; no firm D call. V was pared by 5 bases and J by 3 bases, with 14 bases between. The CDR3 loop spans 14 amino acids. Germline values: CDR1 SEHNR, CDR2 FQNEAQ (reference sequence). The CDR3 is CASSRHDGYYEQYF. The CDR3 region has the DNA TGTGCCAGCAGCCGGCACGATGGTTACTACGAGCAGTACTTC. Filled out from reference TRBV7-9 and TRBJ2-7, the complete variable domain reads DTGVSQNPRHKITKRGQNVTFRCDPISEHNRLYWYRQTLGQGPEFLTYFQNEAQLEKSRLLSDRFSAERPKGSFSTLEIQRTEQGDSAMYLCASSRHDGYYEQYFGPGTRLTVT.

The gene calls are TRBV29-1 and TRBJ2-5; TRBD1 aligns across 9 bases. The CDR3 runs to 14 residues. Germline-derived CDR1 and CDR2 are SQVTM and ANQGSEA. With V trimmed by 8 bases and J by 3 bases, 10 bases remained unmatched. The CDR3 is CSTRDREYEETQYF. CDR3 sequence (DNA): TGCAGCACACGGGACAGGGAGTACGAAGAGACCCAGTACTTC.

J is TRBJ2-1 and V is TRBV5-1, with no clear D. The CDR3 has 14 residues. Per the germline V gene, CDR1 is SGHRS and CDR2 is YFSETQ. V shed 1 base and J shed 5 bases, with 10 bases lying between them. The CDR3 loop is CASSLNAAHNEQFF. The CDR3 coding sequence is TGCGCCAGCAGCTTGAACGCCGCCCACAATGAGCAGTTCTTC.

This clonotype was observed at least ten times. This chain joins TRBV7-9 and TRBJ2-7; D remains unclear. V shed 0 bases and J shed 3 bases, with 6 bases lying between them. Per germline, CDR1 SEHNR and CDR2 FQNEAQ (reference sequence). The CDR3 has 13 residues. The CDR3 loop is CASSLAPHYEQYF. DNA for the CDR3: TGTGCCAGCAGCTTAGCCCCTCACTACGAGCAGTACTTC.

This clonotype was detected only a few times. J is TRBJ2-1 and V is TRBV4-1; 10 bases match TRBD2. CDR3 size: 17 residues. Trimming at V came to 0 bases and at J to 2 bases, leaving 4 bases not matched to a gene. In germline, CDR1 is MGHRA, CDR2 YSYEKL. Here the CDR3 reads CASSQDPSGGAYNEQFF. The CDR3 coding sequence is TGCGCCAGCAGCCAAGATCCTAGCGGGGGAGCCTACAATGAGCAGTTCTTC.

This clonotype turned up a few times. V usage is TRBV4-2 and J usage is TRBJ2-1, with TRBD2 identical over 16 bases. CDR1 and CDR2 from the germline V gene are LGHNA and YNFKEQ. This CDR3 comprises 19 residues. Losses at the gene ends were 3 bases for V and 2 bases for J; bases not matched to a gene: 7. CDR3 sequence: CASSQGTSGRAVTYNEQFF. The CDR3 nucleotides read TGTGCCAGCAGCCAGGGGACTAGCGGGAGGGCCGTCACCTACAATGAGCAGTTCTTC.

This clonotype was picked up a small number of times. The CDR3 loop reads CASSFWGAVGETQYF. CDR3 nucleotide sequence: TGTGCCAGCAGTTTCTGGGGGGCAGTGGGAGAGACCCAGTACTTC. The V and J genes are TRBV12-3 or TRBV12-4 and TRBJ2-5, with D tentatively TRBD1 or TRBD2 (6 bases each). This CDR3 has 15 amino acids. V lost 3 bases and J lost 4, with 15 bases in between.

This clonotype was counted many times. The V call is TRBV5-1, the J call TRBJ1-1, with D unresolved. The CDR3 has 14 residues. Trimming took off 1 base at V and 2 bases at J, with 9 bases between the two ends. Germline V lookup: CDR1 SGHRS, CDR2 YFSETQ. Here the CDR3 reads CASSLTRANTEAFF. The DNA of the CDR3 is TGCGCCAGCAGCTTGACAAGAGCTAACACTGAAGCTTTCTTT.

The chain links TRBV7-8 to TRBJ1-5, with a weak D call TRBD1 (5 bases). V lost 5 bases, J lost 6 bases, and 11 bases lay in between. The CDR3 runs to 13 residues. CDR1 is SGHVS, CDR2 FQNEAQ, per germline. This CDR3 reads CASSLGTLQPQHF. DNA of the CDR3: TGTGCCAGCAGCCTAGGGACGCTTCAGCCCCAGCATTTT. The variable domain in full, with the rest retrieved from reference TRBV7-8 and TRBJ1-5, is GAGVSQSPRYKVAKRGQDVALRCDPISGHVSLFWYQQALGQGPEFLTYFQNEAQLDKSGLPSDRFFAERPEGSVSTLKIQRTQQEDSAVYLCASSLGTLQPQHFGDGTRLSIL.

The CDR3 bases are TGCAGCGTCTCCTCCGGGACCTCCACCTACAATGAGCAGTTCTTC. It is translated as CSVSSGTSTYNEQFF. The V and J genes are TRBV29-1 and TRBJ2-1; D is tentatively TRBD1 or TRBD2 (5 bases each). The CDR3 is 15 amino acids. CDR1 SQVTM and CDR2 ANQGSEA come from the germline V gene. With 6 bases removed from V and 2 bases from J, the gap between germline ends came to 17 bases.

In its sample, this clonotype was seen a few times. CDR3 bases: TGTGCCAGCAGCCCCGGCAGTACCTCTTCCGAGCAGTACTTC. Translated: CASSPGSTSSEQYF. The chain has TRBV7-3 and TRBJ2-7; D is ambiguous. V was pared by 5 bases and J by 6 bases, with 17 bases between. CDR1 is SGHTA and CDR2 is FQGTGA in the germline V gene. CDR3 length equals 14 residues.

In this sample, this clonotype turned up many times. The rearrangement links TRBV6-2 or TRBV6-3 to TRBJ2-1; TRBD2 matches 7 bases. Germline CDR1 is MNHEY and CDR2 is SVGEGT. The CDR3 loop spans 13 amino acids. V trimming: 8 bases; J trimming: 3 bases; junction bases outside the gene matches: 4. The CDR3 nucleotides are TGTGCCAGCGAGGAGCGGGGCTACAATGAGCAGTTCTTC. Translated, it gives CASEERGYNEQFF.

CDR3 loop: CASSLALTGAGTEAFF. The CDR3 DNA reads as TGTGCCAGCAGCTTAGCCTTAACAGGGGCTGGCACTGAAGCTTTCTTT. The V and J genes are TRBV7-9 and TRBJ1-1; TRBD1 agrees at 7 bases. V lost 0 bases, J lost 4 bases, and 8 bases stayed unmatched. Germline V CDR1 and CDR2: SEHNR, FQNEAQ (reference sequence). This CDR3 is 16 amino acids long.

This clonotype has a count of ten or more. The chain couples TRBV10-3 to TRBJ1-2, with D unclear. This CDR3 has 13 amino acids. V gave up 6 bases and J gave up 8 bases, with 16 bases separating them. Germline V gene sequence: CDR1 ENHRY, CDR2 SYGVKD. The CDR3 reads CAIRYNNGGGYTF. The CDR3 region has the DNA TGTGCCATCAGATACAACAACGGCGGGGGCTACACCTTC.

This clonotype has only a few counts. The CDR3 loop reads CSAMTSGSRNEQFF. The CDR3 DNA is TGCAGTGCCATGACTAGCGGGAGTCGTAATGAGCAGTTCTTC. This chain links TRBV20-1 with TRBJ2-1; 12 bases are shared with TRBD2. Germline V gene sequence: CDR1 DFQATT, CDR2 SNEGSKA (reference sequence). V shed 6 bases, J shed 7 bases, and the junction held 7 bases outside the gene matches. The CDR3 has 14 residues.

This clonotype came up many times. The V call is TRBV5-1, the J call TRBJ1-3; 8 bases are a match to TRBD1. This CDR3 is built from 14 residues. Germline V lookup: CDR1 SGHRS, CDR2 YFSETQ. V was pared by 4 bases and J by 9 bases, with 9 bases of the junction left unmatched. The CDR3 coding sequence is TGCGCCAGCAGCCCTGGACAGGGACAAAGCACCATATATTTT. Residues: CASSPGQGQSTIYF.

The sample holds many counts of this clonotype. The chain carries TRBV12-3 or TRBV12-4 and TRBJ2-7; perhaps TRBD1 as D (6 bases). The V and J ends lost 6 bases and 0 bases respectively, with 15 bases between them. The CDR3 runs to 15 residues. The CDR3 spells CASSYRAPSSYEQYF. CDR3 nucleotide sequence: TGTGCCAGCAGCTACAGGGCTCCCAGCTCCTACGAGCAGTACTTC.

The chain recombines TRBV5-1 with TRBJ2-3; TRBD1 aligns across 8 bases. Germline V gene lookup returns CDR1 SGHRS and CDR2 YFSETQ. V lost 1 base and J lost 4; bases outside the gene matches: 5. This CDR3 is 15 amino acids long. CDR3 amino acids: CASSLTGGGSDTQYF. The CDR3 bases are TGCGCCAGCAGCTTGACAGGGGGTGGTTCAGATACGCAGTATTTT.